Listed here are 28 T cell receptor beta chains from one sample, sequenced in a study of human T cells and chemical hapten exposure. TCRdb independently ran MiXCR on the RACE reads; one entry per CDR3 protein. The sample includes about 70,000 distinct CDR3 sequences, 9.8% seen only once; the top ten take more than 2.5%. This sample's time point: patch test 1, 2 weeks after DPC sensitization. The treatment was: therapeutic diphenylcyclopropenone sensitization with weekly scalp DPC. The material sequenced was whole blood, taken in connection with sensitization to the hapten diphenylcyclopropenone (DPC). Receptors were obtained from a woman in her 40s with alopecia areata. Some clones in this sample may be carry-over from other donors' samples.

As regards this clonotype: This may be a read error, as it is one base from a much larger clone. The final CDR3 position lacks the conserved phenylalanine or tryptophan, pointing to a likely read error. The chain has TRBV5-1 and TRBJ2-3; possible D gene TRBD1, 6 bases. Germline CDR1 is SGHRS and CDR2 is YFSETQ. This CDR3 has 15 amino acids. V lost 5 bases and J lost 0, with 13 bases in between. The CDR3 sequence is CASRPDSTSTDTQYL. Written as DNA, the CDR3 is TGCGCCAGCAGACCGGACAGTACTAGCACAGATACGCAGTATTTA.

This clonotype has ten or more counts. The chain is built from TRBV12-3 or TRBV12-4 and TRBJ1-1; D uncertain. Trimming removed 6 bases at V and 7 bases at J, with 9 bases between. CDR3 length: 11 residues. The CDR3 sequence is CASSRRGEAFF. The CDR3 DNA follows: TGTGCCAGCAGCCGGCGTGGTGAAGCTTTCTTT.

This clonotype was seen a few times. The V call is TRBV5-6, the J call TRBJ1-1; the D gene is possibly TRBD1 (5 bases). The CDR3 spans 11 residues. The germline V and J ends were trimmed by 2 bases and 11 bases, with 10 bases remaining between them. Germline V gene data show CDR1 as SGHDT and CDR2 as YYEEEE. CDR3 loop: CASSFQGVAFF. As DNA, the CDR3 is TGTGCCAGCAGCTTTCAGGGCGTCGCTTTCTTT.

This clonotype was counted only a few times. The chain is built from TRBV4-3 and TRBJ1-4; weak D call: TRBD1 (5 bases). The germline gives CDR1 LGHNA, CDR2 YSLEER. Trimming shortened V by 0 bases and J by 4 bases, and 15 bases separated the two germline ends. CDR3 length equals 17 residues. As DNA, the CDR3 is TGCGCCAGCAGCCAAGATCTTGTAGACAGCCTTAATGAAAAACTGTTTTTT. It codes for CASSQDLVDSLNEKLFF.

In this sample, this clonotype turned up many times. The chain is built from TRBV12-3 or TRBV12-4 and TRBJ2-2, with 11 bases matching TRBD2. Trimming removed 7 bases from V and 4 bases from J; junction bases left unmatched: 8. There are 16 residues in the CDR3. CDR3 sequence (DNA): TGTGCCAGCACTGTAGCGGGGGGGCCGTTCACCGGGGAGCTGTTTTTT. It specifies CASTVAGGPFTGELFF.

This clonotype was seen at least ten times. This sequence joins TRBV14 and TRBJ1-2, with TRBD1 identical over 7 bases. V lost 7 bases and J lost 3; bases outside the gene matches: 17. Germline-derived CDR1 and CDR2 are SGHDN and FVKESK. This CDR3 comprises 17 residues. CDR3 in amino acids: CASTSRHRGGWDYGYTF. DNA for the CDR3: TGTGCCAGCACCTCAAGGCACAGGGGAGGTTGGGACTATGGCTACACCTTC.

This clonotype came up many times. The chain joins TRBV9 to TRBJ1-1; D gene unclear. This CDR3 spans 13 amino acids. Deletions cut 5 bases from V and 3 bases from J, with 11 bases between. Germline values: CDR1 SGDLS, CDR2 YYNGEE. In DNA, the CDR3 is TGTGCCAGCAGTACCGTCGGGGACACTGAAGCTTTCTTT. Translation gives CASSTVGDTEAFF.

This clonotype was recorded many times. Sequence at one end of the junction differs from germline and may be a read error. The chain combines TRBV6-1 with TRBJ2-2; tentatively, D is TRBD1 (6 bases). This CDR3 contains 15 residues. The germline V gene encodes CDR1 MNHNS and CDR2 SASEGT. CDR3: CVLEGDTLSRGQLFF. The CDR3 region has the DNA TGTGTCCTCGAGGGGGACACCCTTTCCCGCGGGCAGCTGTTTTTT.

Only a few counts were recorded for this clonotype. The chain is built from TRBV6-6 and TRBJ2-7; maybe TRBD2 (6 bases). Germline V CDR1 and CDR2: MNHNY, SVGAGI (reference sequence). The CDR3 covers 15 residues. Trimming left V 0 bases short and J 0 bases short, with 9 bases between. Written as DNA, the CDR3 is TGTGCCAGCAGTTACTCACGGGGGTCCTCCTACGAGCAGTACTTC. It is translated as CASSYSRGSSYEQYF.

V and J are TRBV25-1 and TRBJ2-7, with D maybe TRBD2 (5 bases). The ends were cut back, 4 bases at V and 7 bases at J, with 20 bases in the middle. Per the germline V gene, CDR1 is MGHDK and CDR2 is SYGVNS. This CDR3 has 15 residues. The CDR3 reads CASSVPGTSREEQYF. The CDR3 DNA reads TGTGCCAGCAGTGTCCCGGGAACTAGTCGGGAAGAGCAGTACTTC.

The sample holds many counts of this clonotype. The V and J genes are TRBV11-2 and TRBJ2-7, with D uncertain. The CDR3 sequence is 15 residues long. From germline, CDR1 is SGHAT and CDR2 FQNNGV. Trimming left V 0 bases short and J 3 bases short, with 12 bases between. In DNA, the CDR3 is TGTGCCAGCAGCTTAGATCCGTACCCCGACTACGAGCAGTACTTC. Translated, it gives CASSLDPYPDYEQYF.

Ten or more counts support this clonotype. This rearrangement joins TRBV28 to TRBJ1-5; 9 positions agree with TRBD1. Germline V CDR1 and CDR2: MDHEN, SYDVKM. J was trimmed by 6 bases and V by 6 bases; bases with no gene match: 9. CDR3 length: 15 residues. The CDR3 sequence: CASRSGQGGLQPQHF. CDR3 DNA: TGTGCCAGCAGGTCGGGACAGGGCGGGCTTCAGCCCCAGCATTTT.

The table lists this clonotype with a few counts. This CDR3 reads CASSLFKREFYEQFF. The CDR3 DNA reads as TGTGCCAGCAGTTTATTCAAGCGGGAGTTCTATGAGCAGTTCTTC. The chain recombines TRBV27 with TRBJ2-1, with 8 bases lining up with TRBD2. The CDR3 loop spans 15 amino acids. V was pared by 1 base and J by 8 bases, with 7 bases of the junction left unmatched. Germline V gene data show CDR1 as MNHEY and CDR2 as SMNVEV (reference sequence).

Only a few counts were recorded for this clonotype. This CDR3 reads CAISGTSGGENNEQFF. The CDR3 bases are TGTGCCATCAGTGGGACTAGCGGGGGGGAAAACAATGAGCAGTTCTTC. The gene calls are TRBV10-3 and TRBJ2-1; TRBD2 matches at 15 bases. The germline V gene has CDR1 ENHRY and CDR2 SYGVKD. This CDR3 has 16 amino acids. V gave up 4 bases and J gave up 5 bases; unmatched junction bases: 3.

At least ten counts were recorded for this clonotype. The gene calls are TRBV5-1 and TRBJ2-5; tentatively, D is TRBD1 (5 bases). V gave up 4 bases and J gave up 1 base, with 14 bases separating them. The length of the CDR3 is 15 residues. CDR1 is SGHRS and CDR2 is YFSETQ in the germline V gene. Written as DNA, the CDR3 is TGCGCCAGCAGCGGGGTCGGACAAACCCAAGAGACCCAGTACTTC. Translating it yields CASSGVGQTQETQYF. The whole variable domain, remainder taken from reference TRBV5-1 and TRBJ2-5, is KAGVTQTPRYLIKTRGQQVTLSCSPISGHRSVSWYQQTPGQGLQFLFEYFSETQRNKGNFPGRFSGRQFSNSRSEMNVSTLELGDSALYLCASSGVGQTQETQYFGPGTRLLVL.

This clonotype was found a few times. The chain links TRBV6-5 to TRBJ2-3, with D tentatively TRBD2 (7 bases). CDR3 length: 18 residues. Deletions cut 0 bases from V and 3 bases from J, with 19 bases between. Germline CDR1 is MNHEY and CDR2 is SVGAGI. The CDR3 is CASSYSSGWGGGTDTQYF. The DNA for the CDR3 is TGTGCCAGCAGTTACTCCTCCGGGTGGGGAGGGGGGACAGATACGCAGTATTTT.

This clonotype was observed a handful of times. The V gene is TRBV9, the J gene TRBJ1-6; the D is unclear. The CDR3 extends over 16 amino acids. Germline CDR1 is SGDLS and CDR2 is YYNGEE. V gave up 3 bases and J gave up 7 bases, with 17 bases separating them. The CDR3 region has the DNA TGTGCCAGCAGCGGATCTCATTCGGGCGGCAATTCACCCCTCCACTTT. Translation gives CASSGSHSGGNSPLHF.

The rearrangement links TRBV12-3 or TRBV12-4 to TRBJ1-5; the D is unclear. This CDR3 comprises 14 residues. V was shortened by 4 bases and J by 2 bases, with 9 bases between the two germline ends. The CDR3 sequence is CASSSGFGNQPQHF. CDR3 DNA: TGTGCCAGCAGTTCGGGCTTCGGCAATCAGCCCCAGCATTTT.

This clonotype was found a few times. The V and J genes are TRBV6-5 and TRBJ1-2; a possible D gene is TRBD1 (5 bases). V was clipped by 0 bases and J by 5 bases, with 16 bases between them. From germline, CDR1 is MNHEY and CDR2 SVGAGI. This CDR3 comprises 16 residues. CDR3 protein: CASSYSRGAPSYGYTF. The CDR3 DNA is TGTGCCAGCAGTTACTCAAGGGGCGCACCTAGTTATGGCTACACCTTC.

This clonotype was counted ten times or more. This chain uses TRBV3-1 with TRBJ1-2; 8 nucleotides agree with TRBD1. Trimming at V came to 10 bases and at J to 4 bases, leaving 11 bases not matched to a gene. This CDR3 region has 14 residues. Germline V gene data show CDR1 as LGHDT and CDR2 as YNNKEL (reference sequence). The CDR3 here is CATSRQGKFYGYTF. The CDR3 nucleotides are TGTGCCACCTCCCGACAGGGGAAGTTCTATGGCTACACCTTC. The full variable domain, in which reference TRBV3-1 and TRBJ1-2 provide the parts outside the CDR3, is DTAVSQTPKYLVTQMGNDKSIKCEQNLGHDTMYWYKQDSKKFLKIMFSYNNKELIINETVPNRFSPKSPDKAHLNLHINSLELGDSAVYFCATSRQGKFYGYTFGSGTRLTVV.

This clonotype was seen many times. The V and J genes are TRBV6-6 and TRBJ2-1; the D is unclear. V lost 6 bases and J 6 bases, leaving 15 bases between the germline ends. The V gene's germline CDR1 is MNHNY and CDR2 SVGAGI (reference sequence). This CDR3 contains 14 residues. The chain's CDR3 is CASSPRSRVNEQFF. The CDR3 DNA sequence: TGTGCCAGCAGCCCTCGGTCAAGGGTCAATGAGCAGTTCTTC.

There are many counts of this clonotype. This chain's CDR3 is CASSGRTAHTGELFF. The CDR3 DNA follows: TGTGCCAGCAGTGGACGGACGGCACACACCGGGGAGCTGTTTTTT. This sequence joins TRBV25-1 and TRBJ2-2; D not certain. This CDR3 region has 15 residues. The V end lost 4 bases, the J end lost 3 bases, and 12 bases lay between the germline ends. Germline CDR1 and CDR2: MGHDK and SYGVNS. Complete variable domain (other parts from reference TRBV25-1 and TRBJ2-2): EADIYQTPRYLVIGTGKKITLECSQTMGHDKMYWYQQDPGMELHLIHYSYGVNSTEKGDLSSESTVSRIRTEHFPLTLESARPSHTSQYLCASSGRTAHTGELFFGEGSRLTVL.

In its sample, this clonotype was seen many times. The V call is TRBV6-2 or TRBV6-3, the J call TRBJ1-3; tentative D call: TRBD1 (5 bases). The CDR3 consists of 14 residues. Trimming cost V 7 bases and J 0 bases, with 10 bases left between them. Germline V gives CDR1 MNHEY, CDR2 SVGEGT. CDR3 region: CASTAGGSGNTIYF. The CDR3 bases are TGTGCCAGCACCGCGGGGGGCTCTGGAAACACCATATATTTT.

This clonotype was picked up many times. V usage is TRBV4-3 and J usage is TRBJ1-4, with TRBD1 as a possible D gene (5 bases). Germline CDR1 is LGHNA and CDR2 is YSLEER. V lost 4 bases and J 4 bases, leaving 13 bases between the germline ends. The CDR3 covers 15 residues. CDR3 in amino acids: CASSPRGGNNEKLFF. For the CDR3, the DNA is TGCGCCAGCAGCCCACGGGGCGGAAATAATGAAAAACTGTTTTTT.

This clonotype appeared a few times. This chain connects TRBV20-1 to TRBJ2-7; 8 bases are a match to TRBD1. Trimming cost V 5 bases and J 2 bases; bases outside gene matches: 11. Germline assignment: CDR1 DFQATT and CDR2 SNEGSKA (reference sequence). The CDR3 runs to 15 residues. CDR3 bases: TGCAGTGCTTCCCATGACAGGGGTTACCCCTACGAGCAGTACTTC. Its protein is CSASHDRGYPYEQYF.

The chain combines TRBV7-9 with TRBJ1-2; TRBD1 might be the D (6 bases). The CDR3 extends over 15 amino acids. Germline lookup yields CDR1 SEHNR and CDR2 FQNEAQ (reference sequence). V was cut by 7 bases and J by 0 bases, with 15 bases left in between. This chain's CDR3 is CASIPGTPANYGYTF. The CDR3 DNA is TGTGCCAGCATCCCCGGGACACCGGCTAACTATGGCTACACCTTC.

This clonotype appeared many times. The CDR3 DNA reads TGTGCCTGGAGTTCCCTGGGGACTAGCGGGGATACGCAGTATTTT. It encodes CAWSSLGTSGDTQYF. The chain recombines TRBV30 with TRBJ2-3, with 12 nucleotides matching TRBD2. Germline CDR1 reads GTSNPN; CDR2 reads SVGIG (reference sequence). This CDR3 comprises 15 residues. After removal of 2 bases from V and 6 bases from J, the junction contained 6 bases not matched to a gene. Together with reference TRBV30 and TRBJ2-3, the CDR3 gives the full variable domain: SQTIHQWPATLVQPVGSPLSLECTVEGTSNPNLYWYRQAAGRGLQLLFYSVGIGQISSEVPQNLSASRPQDRQFILSSKKLLLSDSGFYLCAWSSLGTSGDTQYFGPGTRLTVL.

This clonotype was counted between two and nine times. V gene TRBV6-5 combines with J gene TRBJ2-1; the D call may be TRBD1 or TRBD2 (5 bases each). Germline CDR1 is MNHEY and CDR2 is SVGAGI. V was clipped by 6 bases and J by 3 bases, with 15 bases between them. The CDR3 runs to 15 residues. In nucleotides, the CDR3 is TGTGCCAGCAGCCTCCGGGACCTTTTCTACAATGAGCAGTTCTTC. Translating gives CASSLRDLFYNEQFF.